Listed below are T cell receptor beta chains from one sample, sequenced in a study of blood T cell repertoires in COVID-19. The repertoire was sequenced with immunoSEQ multiplex PCR; TCRdb's copy has only in-frame clones and lacks some. There are hundreds of thousands of clones in the sample; around 86% occur only once, and more than 1.4% lies in the top ten. Sequenced input: peripheral blood. These receptors all stem from a woman aged 25 to 39 with active or convalescent COVID-19. CDR3s include the opening cysteine and the closing phenylalanine or tryptophan. The D gene is left open where the match is weak. The size entry is marked missing in some rows and otherwise reads once, few, many or a size class.

j_gene,abundance,d_gene,v_gene,CDR3aa,CDR3nt
TRBJ1-2,.,TRBD1,TRBV29-1,CSVGGTGENYGYTF,TGCAGCGTCGGGGGGACAGGGGAAAACTATGGCTACACCTTC
TRBJ2-1,.,TRBD2,TRBV19,CASRILAGNNEQFF,TGTGCCAGTAGGATATTAGCGGGGAACAATGAGCAGTTCTTC
TRBJ2-7,.,TRBD2,TRBV4-1,CASSQVVGGSWEQYF,TGCGCCAGCAGCCAAGTGGTCGGCGGGAGTTGGGAGCAGTACTTC
TRBJ2-1,.,TRBD2,TRBV11-3,CASSLGGTSVYNEQFF,TGTGCCAGCAGCTTAGGGGGGACTAGCGTTTACAATGAGCAGTTCTTC
TRBJ1-3,.,.,TRBV6-5,CASSRVPSGNTIYF,TGTGCCAGCAGTCGGGTTCCCTCTGGAAACACCATATATTTT
TRBJ2-5,once,.,TRBV2,CASSSLGQRRETQYF,TGTGCCAGCAGTTCTCTCGGACAGCGGAGAGAGACCCAGTACTTC
TRBJ2-2,.,.,TRBV6-2/TRBV6-3,CASSYSDDGTLTWNTGELFF,TGTGCCAGCAGTTACTCAGATGACGGGACTCTCACATGGAACACCGGGGAGCTGTTTTTT
TRBJ2-3,once,TRBD2,TRBV18,CASRLSGSTDTQYF,TGTGCCAGCCGCCTAAGCGGGAGTACAGATACGCAGTATTTT
TRBJ1-4,.,TRBD1,TRBV10-3,CAIGQGRNEKLFF,TGTGCCATCGGACAGGGCCGAAATGAAAAACTGTTTTTT
TRBJ2-7,few,.,TRBV3-1/TRBV3-2,CASSQGTGSKQYF,TGTGCCAGCAGCCAGGGAACAGGGAGCAAGCAGTACTTC
TRBJ1-1,.,.,TRBV6-4,CASSDSSMNTEAFF,TGTGCCAGCAGTGACTCGTCTATGAACACTGAAGCTTTCTTT
TRBJ2-7,.,.,TRBV4-2,CASSQGPAGTYEQYF,TGTGCCAGCAGCCAAGGGCCAGCGGGTACCTACGAGCAGTACTTC
TRBJ2-7,.,TRBD1,TRBV7-7,CASSAGTGGTYEQYF,TGTGCCAGCAGCGCAGGGACAGGGGGAACCTACGAGCAGTACTTC
TRBJ2-1,.,TRBD2,TRBV29-1,CSAKTYASGSLNEQFF,TGCAGCGCCAAGACCTACGCTAGCGGGAGCCTCAATGAGCAGTTCTTC
TRBJ2-5,.,.,TRBV30,CAWDGRSADQETQYF,TGTGCCTGGGATGGGAGATCTGCGGATCAAGAGACCCAGTACTTC
TRBJ2-2,few,TRBD2,TRBV6-5,CASNSPGGGELFF,TGTGCCAGCAATAGTCCGGGGGGCGGGGAGCTGTTTTTT
TRBJ1-4,.,TRBD1,TRBV27,CASSKGTGGSEKLFF,TGTGCCAGCAGTAAAGGGACAGGAGGTTCCGAAAAACTGTTTTTT
TRBJ1-2,.,.,TRBV2,CASSALRVEGYTF,TGTGCCAGCAGTGCTCTCAGGGTGGAAGGCTACACCTTC
TRBJ1-1,.,.,TRBV11-1,CASSPGQTFSFF,TGTGCCAGCAGTCCGGGACAAACCTTTTCTTTCTTT
TRBJ2-7,.,TRBD1,TRBV15,CATSRDPSVLGQGSYEQYF,TGTGCCACCAGCAGAGATCCATCGGTTCTGGGACAGGGTTCCTACGAGCAGTACTTC
TRBJ1-5,.,.,TRBV12-3/TRBV12-4,CASSFGSPQHF,TGTGCCAGCAGTTTTGGCTCGCCCCAACATTTT
TRBJ1-1,.,TRBD1,TRBV13,CASSPTPGQGVLNTEAFF,TGTGCCAGCAGCCCCACCCCCGGGCAGGGGGTTTTGAACACTGAAGCTTTCTTT